These 9 T cell receptor beta chains share one sample of origin, sequenced in a study of beta chain features in type 1 diabetes. Of the isolated RNA, all was reverse transcribed, and so the sequenced material was expressed TCRB transcripts. Clones were read by immunoSEQ multiplex PCR, and TCRdb kept only the in-frame ones, dropping some. The repertoire holds approximately 730,000 clones, with about an eighth as singletons. What these receptors recognize is not known. General study points: Within each of all four CD4+ subsets, Type 1 diabetes patients had TCRB CDR3s that were moderately but significantly shorter.

Sequenced material: naive CD4+ T cells from blood. Receptors were obtained from a man aged 18 to 29 with type 1 diabetes.

This clone was observed a handful of times. This chain uses TRBV13 with TRBJ2-3; weak D call: TRBD1 (5 bases). Germline loops: CDR1 PRHDT, CDR2 FYEKMQ (reference sequence). The ends were cut back, 3 bases at V and 6 bases at J, with 10 bases in the middle. The CDR3 is 13 residues long. CDR3 in amino acids: CASSLVRVDTQYF. The CDR3 nucleotides are TGTGCCAGCAGCTTGGTCAGGGTGGATACGCAGTATTTT.

Only a few counts were recorded for this clone. This chain uses TRBV14 with TRBJ2-3; D is unclear. The CDR3 contains 13 residues. Germline V gene lookup returns CDR1 SGHDN and CDR2 FVKESK. V lost 1 base and J lost 3, with 5 bases in between. The CDR3 DNA follows: TGTGCCAGCAGCCAAGTGGGAACAGATACGCAGTATTTT. Translating gives CASSQVGTDTQYF.

In this sample, this clone turned up a few times. The rearrangement uses TRBV29-1 and TRBJ2-3; TRBD2 agrees at 8 bases. Germline CDR1 is SQVTM and CDR2 is ANQGSEA. The CDR3 sequence is 14 residues long. V was clipped by 5 bases and J by 2 bases; unmatched bases: 6. CDR3 nucleotide sequence: TGCAGCGTTAAGAGAGCGGGGGACACAGATACGCAGTATTTT. This codes for CSVKRAGDTDTQYF.

A single count supports this clone. This chain joins TRBV5-1 and TRBJ2-1; D uncertain. The CDR3 extends over 14 amino acids. Germline CDR1 SGHRS, CDR2 YFSETQ. Trimming took 4 bases from V and 6 from J, leaving 14 bases between them. CDR3 amino acids: CASSTGSALNEQFF. CDR3 nucleotides: TGCGCCAGCAGCACCGGCTCGGCCCTCAATGAGCAGTTCTTC. Using reference TRBV5-1 and TRBJ2-1 for the parts outside the CDR3, the full variable domain is KAGVTQTPRYLIKTRGQQVTLSCSPISGHRSVSWYQQTPGQGLQFLFEYFSETQRNKGNFPGRFSGRQFSNSRSEMNVSTLELGDSALYLCASSTGSALNEQFFGPGTRLTVL.

This chain links TRBV13 with TRBJ1-2; tentatively, D is TRBD1 (5 bases). The CDR3 is 13 amino acids. The germline V gene encodes CDR1 PRHDT and CDR2 FYEKMQ (reference sequence). V was shortened by 5 bases and J by 6 bases, with 13 bases between the two germline ends. CDR3 sequence (DNA): TGTGCCAGCAGCAAGGGCAGGGTTGATGGCTACACCTTC. As protein: CASSKGRVDGYTF.

V gene TRBV30 combines with J gene TRBJ2-7; TRBD1 matches at 12 bases. Germline V gene lookup returns CDR1 GTSNPN and CDR2 SVGIG (reference sequence). This CDR3 spans 15 amino acids. Germline trimming cut 3 bases from V and 4 bases from J; bases unmatched to any gene: 7. CDR3 nucleotides: TGTGCCTGGAGCTTCGGGACAGGGGGCAGGTACGAGCAGTACTTC. Its translation is CAWSFGTGGRYEQYF.

This clone has a handful of counts. The chain carries TRBV4-1 and TRBJ2-7; the D is unclear. The CDR3 is 14 amino acids. Germline assignment: CDR1 MGHRA and CDR2 YSYEKL. Trimming took 0 bases from V and 1 from J, leaving 7 bases between them. CDR3 nucleotide sequence: TGCGCCAGCAGCCAAGAAGGGCTATCCTACGAGCAGTACTTC. Translation gives CASSQEGLSYEQYF.

As to this clone: Other nucleotide sequences in the sample specify the same CDR3. This chain connects TRBV18 to TRBJ2-7; no clear D. The CDR3 is made up of 11 amino acids. V lost 6 bases and J lost 3, with 6 bases in between. The germline V gene has CDR1 KGHSH and CDR2 LQKENI. CDR3 residues: CASSPNYEQYF. The CDR3 DNA sequence: TGTGCCAGCTCTCCGAACTACGAGCAGTACTTC.

A few counts support this clone. The chain joins TRBV7-9 to TRBJ2-7; 7 positions agree with TRBD1. Trimming cost V 4 bases and J 0 bases; bases outside gene matches: 3. CDR1 is SEHNR and CDR2 is FQNEAQ in the germline V gene (reference sequence). There are 14 residues in the CDR3. CDR3: CASSSWTGSYEQYF. Here the CDR3 DNA reads TGTGCCAGCAGCTCCTGGACAGGCTCCTACGAGCAGTACTTC.